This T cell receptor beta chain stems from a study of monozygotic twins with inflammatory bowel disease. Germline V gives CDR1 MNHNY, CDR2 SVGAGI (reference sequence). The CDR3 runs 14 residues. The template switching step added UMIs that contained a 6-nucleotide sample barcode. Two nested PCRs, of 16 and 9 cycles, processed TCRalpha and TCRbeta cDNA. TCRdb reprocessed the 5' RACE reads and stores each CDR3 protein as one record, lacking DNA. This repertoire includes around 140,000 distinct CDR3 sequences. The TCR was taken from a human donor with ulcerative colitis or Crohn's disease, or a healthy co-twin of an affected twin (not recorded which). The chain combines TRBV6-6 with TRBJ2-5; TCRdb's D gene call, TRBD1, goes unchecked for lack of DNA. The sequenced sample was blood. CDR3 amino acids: CASSPSTDRETQYF.